A few counts support the clone carrying this T cell receptor beta chain. Original processing notes: The assay estimated nucleated cells by amplifying reference gene primers. Clones were read by immunoSEQ multiplex PCR, and TCRdb kept only the in-frame ones, dropping some. That table furnishes V, J and clone size, whereas the DNA furnished D and trimming. The sample consists of approximately 200,000 clones, 86% of them appearing once. These data belong to a study of blood T cell repertoires in COVID-19. Germline CDR1 SGHNT, CDR2 YENEEA. The CDR3 extends over 12 amino acids. V trimming: 5 bases; J trimming: 5 bases; junction bases outside the gene matches: 3.

V and J are TRBV11-3 and TRBJ2-7, with 7 positions matching TRBD1. This sequence originates from a woman aged 50 to 60 with acute or convalescent COVID-19. What was sequenced was peripheral blood. CDR3 residues: CASSTDRDEQYF. In DNA, the CDR3 is TGTGCCAGCAGCACAGACAGGGACGAGCAGTACTTC.